One T cell receptor beta chain is described in this entry. The method was immunoSEQ multiplex PCR; TCRdb's version includes in-frame clones alone and lacks a portion of them. This table holds about 180,000 clones, approximately 86% found once. This sample was taken from a study of blood T cell repertoires in COVID-19. Study details: Researchers got acute and convalescent COVID-19 samples from the United States, Italy and Spain. T cells, B-cell-depleted T cells, or PBMCs provided the cDNA or gDNA that served as material.

This receptor was taken from a young woman with active or convalescent COVID-19. Material: peripheral blood.

Written as DNA, the CDR3 is TGTGCCAGCAGGCGGGGGGGCCATGAGCAGTTCTTC. Its translation: CASRRGGHEQFF. This rearrangement joins TRBV12-3 or TRBV12-4 to TRBJ2-1; 9 bases align to TRBD2. The junction had 2 bases not matched to a gene; V was cut back by 6 bases and J by 8 bases. This CDR3 is built from 12 residues.